This is a list of T cell receptor beta chains from one sample in a study of blood T cell repertoires in COVID-19. The protocol was immunoSEQ multiplex PCR, while the TCRdb copy is restricted to in-frame clones and leaves out a portion. The table shows approximately 530,000 clones, with about 89% occurring only once. Sequencing was done on a sample of peripheral blood. These receptors all stem from a woman aged 45-65 years with COVID-19, enrolled during active disease. Each CDR3 is given without its conserved first and last residue.

V gene	CDR3 protein
TRBV24-1	ATSDRTTGTALYEQY
TRBV4-2	ASSQDRGNTEAF
TRBV5-1	ASSLGRADNEQF
TRBV5-4	ASSLDITEAF
TRBV7-3	ASSPGGADGNTIY
TRBV5-5	ASSLPGGRGNIQY
TRBV6-5	ASRAGARNEQF
TRBV10-3	ATRVSQSYGYT
TRBV29-1	SVELGQNYGYT
TRBV6-6	ASSYSQRVSNQPQH
TRBV7-9	ASSFSGGPSYEQY
TRBV24-1	ATWEGQSLSGNTIY
TRBV9	ASSVVSLANYGYT
TRBV19	ASSIFGHNNSPLH
TRBV19	ASSDLSSGTYEQY
TRBV6-1	ASSETARYGYT
TRBV12-3/TRBV12-4	ASGTSGGETQY
TRBV10-2	ASSEWRKLF
TRBV5-4	ASSLSMGQGTYT
TRBV5-1	ASSSSSSGGAGFYEQF
TRBV18	ASSSMNTEAF
TRBV2	ASSPRETQY
TRBV29-1	SAAGTGFEQF
TRBV5-1	ASREGGQLSTEAF
TRBV19	ASSIEYRSYT
TRBV24-1	ATSDLRRGSGQGASEQF
TRBV11-1	ASSLRDPGGADTQY
TRBV11-3	ASSRGTSGTQY
TRBV5-1	ASSLVAEGDFRPLH
TRBV27	ASSLRQPNYGYT
TRBV7-2	ASSFLGTSGGPGEQY
TRBV7-9	ASKALTSGDNEQF
TRBV9	ASSVTGRGYNEQF
TRBV30	AQSAGGYGYT
TRBV5-1	ASSLGQGEDYGYT
TRBV7-2	ASSPAVGYT
TRBV10-2	ASSEGARREQF
TRBV4-1	ASSLRQGELETQY
TRBV7-3	ASSPREASGANVLT
TRBV27	ASRPDRGRGTEAF